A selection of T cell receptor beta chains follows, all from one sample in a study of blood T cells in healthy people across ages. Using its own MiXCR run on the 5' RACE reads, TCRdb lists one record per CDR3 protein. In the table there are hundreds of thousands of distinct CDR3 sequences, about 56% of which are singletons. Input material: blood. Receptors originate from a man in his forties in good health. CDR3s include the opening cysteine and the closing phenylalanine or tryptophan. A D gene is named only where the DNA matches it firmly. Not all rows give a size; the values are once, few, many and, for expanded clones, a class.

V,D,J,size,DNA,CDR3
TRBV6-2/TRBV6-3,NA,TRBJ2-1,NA,TGTGCCAGCAAGTTTGGGAGAACCTACAATGAGCAGTTCTTC,CASKFGRTYNEQFF
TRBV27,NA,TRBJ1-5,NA,TGTGCCAGCAGTTTTTTCTTAGGGAATCAGCCCCAGCATTTT,CASSFFLGNQPQHF
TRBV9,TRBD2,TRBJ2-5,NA,TGTGCCAGCAGCCTGGGGCTAGCGGCTCAGACCCAGTACTTC,CASSLGLAAQTQYF
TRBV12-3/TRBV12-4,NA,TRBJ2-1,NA,TGTGCCAGCATCCGGGCTTTGCCGTTGGGTGAGCAGTTCTTC,CASIRALPLGEQFF
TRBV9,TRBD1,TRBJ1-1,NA,TGTGTCAGCAGCATAGAGGGGGCGAGGGGGCGCGACACTGAAGCTTTCTTT,CVSSIEGARGRDTEAFF
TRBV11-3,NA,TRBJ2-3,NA,TGTGCCAGCAGCTTAGATATGTTTTCGACGCAGTATTTT,CASSLDMFSTQYF
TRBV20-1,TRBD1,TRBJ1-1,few,TGCAGTGCTAGGAGGGACAGGGACTTGGCTGAAGCTTTCTTT,CSARRDRDLAEAFF
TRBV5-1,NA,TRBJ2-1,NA,TGCGCCAGCAGCTTGGTCGCAGGGTCACTTGAGCAGTTCTTC,CASSLVAGSLEQFF
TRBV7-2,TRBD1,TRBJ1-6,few,TGTGCCAGCAGCCTCAGACAGGGGACTTCACCCCTCCACTTT,CASSLRQGTSPLHF
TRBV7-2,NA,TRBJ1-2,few,TGTGCCAGCAGCTTAAATGGGAACAGCGGCTTATCGAACTATGGCTACACCTTC,CASSLNGNSGLSNYGYTF
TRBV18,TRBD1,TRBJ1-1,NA,TGTGCCAGCTCGCCGGCCCCAGGGGGAGTAGACACTGAAGCTTTCTTT,CASSPAPGGVDTEAFF
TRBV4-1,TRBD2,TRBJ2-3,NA,TGCGCCAGCAGCTTCCGACTAGCGGGAATCACAGATACGCAGTATTTT,CASSFRLAGITDTQYF
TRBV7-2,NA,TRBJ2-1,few,TGTGCCAGCAGCCTCCGGACAGGAGGGGGCTACAATGAGCAGTTCTTC,CASSLRTGGGYNEQFF
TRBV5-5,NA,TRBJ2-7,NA,TGTGCCAGCAGCCCCACTAGGGAAAGCTCCTACGAGCAGTACTTC,CASSPTRESSYEQYF
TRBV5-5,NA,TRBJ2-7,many,TGTGCCAGCAGCTTGGATGGGGGGCAGATCTCCTACGAGCAGTACTTC,CASSLDGGQISYEQYF
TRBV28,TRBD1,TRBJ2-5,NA,TGTGCCAGCAGGGGACAGGTGGCGACCCAGTACTTC,CASRGQVATQYF
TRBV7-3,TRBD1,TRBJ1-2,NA,TGTGCCAGCAGCAACCGGGACAGGGTTCTCGGCTACACCTTC,CASSNRDRVLGYTF